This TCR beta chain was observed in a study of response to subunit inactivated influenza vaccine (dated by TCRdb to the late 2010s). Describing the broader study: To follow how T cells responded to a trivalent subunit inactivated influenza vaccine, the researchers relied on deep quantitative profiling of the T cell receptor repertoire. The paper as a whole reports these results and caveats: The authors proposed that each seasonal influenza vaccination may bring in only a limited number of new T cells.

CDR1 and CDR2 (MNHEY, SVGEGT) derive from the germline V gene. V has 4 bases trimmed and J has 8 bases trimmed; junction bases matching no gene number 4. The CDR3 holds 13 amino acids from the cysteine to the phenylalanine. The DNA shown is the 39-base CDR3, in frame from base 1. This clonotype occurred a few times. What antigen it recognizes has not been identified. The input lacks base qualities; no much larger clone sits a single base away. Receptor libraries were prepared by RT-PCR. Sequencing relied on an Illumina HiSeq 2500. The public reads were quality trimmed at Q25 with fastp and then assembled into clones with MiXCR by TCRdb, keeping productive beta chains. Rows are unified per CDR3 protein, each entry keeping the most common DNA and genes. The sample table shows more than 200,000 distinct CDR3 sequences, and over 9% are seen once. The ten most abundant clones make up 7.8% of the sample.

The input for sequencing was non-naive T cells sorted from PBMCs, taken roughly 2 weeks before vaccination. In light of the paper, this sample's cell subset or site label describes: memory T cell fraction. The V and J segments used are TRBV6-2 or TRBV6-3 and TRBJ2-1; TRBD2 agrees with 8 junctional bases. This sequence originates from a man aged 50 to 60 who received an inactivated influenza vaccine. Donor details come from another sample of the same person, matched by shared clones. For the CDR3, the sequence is CASSWSGSYEQFF. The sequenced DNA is TGTGCCAGCAGTTGGAGCGGGAGCTATGAGCAGTTCTTC.